A selection of T cell receptor beta chains follows, all from one sample in a study of blood T cell repertoires in COVID-19. TCRdb's table, derived via immunoSEQ multiplex PCR, lists solely in-frame clones and lacks some. The table lists some 170,000 clones, roughly 80% of them singletons. Sequencing was performed on peripheral blood. All receptors come from a man aged 70 or older with acute or convalescent COVID-19. CDR3s include the opening cysteine and the closing phenylalanine or tryptophan. The order of the fields is D gene, clone size, V gene, J gene, CDR3 DNA, CDR3 protein. A D gene is named only where the DNA matches it firmly. Where a row states a size, it is once, few, many or the class of an expanded clone; other rows omit it.

D gene: TRBD1
clone size: -
V gene: TRBV3-1/TRBV3-2
J gene: TRBJ1-2
CDR3 DNA: TGTGCCAGCAGCCACCCGGGACAGGGCCGTAATGGCTACACCTTC
CDR3 protein: CASSHPGQGRNGYTF

D gene: TRBD1
clone size: -
V gene: TRBV5-8
J gene: TRBJ1-1
CDR3 DNA: TGTGCCAGCAGCTTGAGATTGACAGGGGGCACTGAAGCTTTCTTT
CDR3 protein: CASSLRLTGGTEAFF

D gene: TRBD1
clone size: -
V gene: TRBV9
J gene: TRBJ2-7
CDR3 DNA: TGTGCCAGCAGCGTCGGACAGGGACTCTACGAGCAGTACTTC
CDR3 protein: CASSVGQGLYEQYF

D gene: -
clone size: few
V gene: TRBV11-2
J gene: TRBJ1-4
CDR3 DNA: TGTGCCAGCAGCCCCGTGGGGGACACGCATGAAAAACTGTTTTTT
CDR3 protein: CASSPVGDTHEKLFF

D gene: TRBD1
clone size: -
V gene: TRBV6-5
J gene: TRBJ1-2
CDR3 DNA: TGTGCCAGCAGGACGATTGGGGACAGGCACTATGGCTACACCTTC
CDR3 protein: CASRTIGDRHYGYTF

D gene: -
clone size: -
V gene: TRBV7-3
J gene: TRBJ2-2
CDR3 DNA: TGTGCCAGCAGCTTACTATCCAGGGGAGATACCGGGGAGCTGTTTTTT
CDR3 protein: CASSLLSRGDTGELFF

D gene: -
clone size: -
V gene: TRBV6-5
J gene: TRBJ1-6
CDR3 DNA: TGTGCCAGCAGTTACTTCGACGGGTCACCCCTCCACTTT
CDR3 protein: CASSYFDGSPLHF

D gene: TRBD1
clone size: -
V gene: TRBV5-1
J gene: TRBJ2-3
CDR3 DNA: TGCGCCAGCAGCTTGGAACCGGGACAGGGGGCAGATACGCAGTATTTT
CDR3 protein: CASSLEPGQGADTQYF

D gene: -
clone size: -
V gene: TRBV5-1
J gene: TRBJ2-4
CDR3 DNA: TGCGCCAGCAGTTCGGGTCCCCTAGCCAAAAACATTCAGTACTTC
CDR3 protein: CASSSGPLAKNIQYF

D gene: -
clone size: -
V gene: TRBV6-4
J gene: TRBJ2-3
CDR3 DNA: TGTGCCAGCAGGGACGATTGGGCTCGTGAAAACACAGATACGCAGTATTTT
CDR3 protein: CASRDDWARENTDTQYF